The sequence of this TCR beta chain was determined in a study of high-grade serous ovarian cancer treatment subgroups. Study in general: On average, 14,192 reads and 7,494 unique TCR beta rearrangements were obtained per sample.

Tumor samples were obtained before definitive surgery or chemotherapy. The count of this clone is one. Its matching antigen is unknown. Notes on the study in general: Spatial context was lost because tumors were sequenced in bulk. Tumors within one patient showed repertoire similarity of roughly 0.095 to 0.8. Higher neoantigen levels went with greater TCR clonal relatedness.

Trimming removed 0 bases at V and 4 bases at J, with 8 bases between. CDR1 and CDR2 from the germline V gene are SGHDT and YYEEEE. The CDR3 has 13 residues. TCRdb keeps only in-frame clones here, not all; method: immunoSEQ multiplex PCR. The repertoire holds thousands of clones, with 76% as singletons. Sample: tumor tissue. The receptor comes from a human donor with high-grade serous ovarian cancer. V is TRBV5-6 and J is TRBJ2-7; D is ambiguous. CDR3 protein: CASSLDQRYEQYF. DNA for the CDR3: TGTGCCAGCAGCTTGGATCAGAGATACGAGCAGTACTTC.